The source of this TCR beta chain is a study of T cells in localized non-small cell lung cancer. Study results and caveats: Sequencing covered just one tumor region, so heterogeneity cannot be ruled out. Clonality of T cells reached its maximum in uninvolved adjacent lung, surpassing tumor.

TCRdb keeps only in-frame clones here, not all; method: immunoSEQ multiplex PCR. This sample carries approximately 1,500 clones, around 35% of them seen once, and the ten largest clones take around 6.9%. Notes on this clone: Its antigen is unknown.

The CDR3 sequence is 12 residues long. V was shortened by 6 bases and J by 0 bases, with 5 bases between the two germline ends. Per germline, CDR1 LNHDA and CDR2 SQIVND (reference sequence). This receptor was obtained from a female donor at least 60 years old with stage I lung adenocarcinoma. Sequencing was performed on lung tumor tissue, taken before any cancer treatment. The V gene is TRBV19, the J gene TRBJ1-1, with D unclear. CDR3 region: CASRGMNTEAFF. The CDR3 DNA follows: TGTGCCAGTAGAGGGATGAACACTGAAGCTTTCTTT.